These T cell receptor beta chains were read from a single sample in a study of CD8 T cells in Susac syndrome. TCRdb ran MiXCR on the immunoSEQ multiplex PCR reads and lists one entry per CDR3 protein. The sample records fewer than 90,000 distinct CDR3 sequences, over 85% being singletons. Sequenced material: CD8+ T cells from PBMCs. The receptors stem from a human donor with Susac syndrome. The CDR3 runs from the conserved cysteine through the conserved F or W. D genes are given only for firm matches. Some rows mark clone size as missing; the rest say once, few, many or name a class of expanded clone.

V gene	J gene	D gene	clone size	CDR3 protein	CDR3 DNA
TRBV3-1	TRBJ2-1	.	.	CASSPTMSQQGGNEQFF	TGTGCCAGCAGCCCTACTATGTCGCAGCAGGGGGGCAATGAGCAGTTCTTC
TRBV19	TRBJ1-6	.	.	CASSATSGVRSSYNSPLHF	TGTGCCAGTAGTGCAACTAGCGGGGTCAGGAGCTCCTATAATTCACCCCTCCACTTT
TRBV21-1	TRBJ2-1	.	once	CASRMLRAGGHNEQFF	TGTGCCAGCAGAATGTTGAGGGCAGGGGGTCACAATGAGCAGTTCTTC
TRBV4-2	TRBJ2-7	TRBD2	.	CASSQDHVLAGGLEQYF	TGTGCCAGCAGCCAAGATCATGTCCTAGCGGGGGGGTTGGAGCAGTACTTC
TRBV6-5	TRBJ1-6	.	.	CASSWESYNSPLHF	TGTGCCAGCAGTTGGGAGTCCTATAATTCACCCCTCCACTTT
TRBV27	TRBJ1-1	.	.	CASSLSRVNTEAFF	TGTGCCAGCAGTTTATCCAGAGTGAACACTGAAGCTTTCTTT
TRBV5-1	TRBJ1-2	TRBD1	.	CASSLAGDRGRGYTF	TGCGCCAGCAGCTTGGCCGGTGACAGGGGACGTGGCTACACCTTC
TRBV27	TRBJ1-1	.	.	CASSLSSGFNTEAFF	TGTGCCAGCAGTTTATCGAGTGGTTTCAACACTGAAGCTTTCTTT
TRBV12-3/TRBV12-4	TRBJ2-7	.	.	CASSLSKPSYEQYF	TGTGCCAGCAGTTTATCAAAACCCTCCTACGAGCAGTACTTC
TRBV7-2	TRBJ1-1	.	.	CASSLLGRLTEAFF	TGTGCCAGCAGCCTACTCGGACGGCTCACTGAAGCTTTCTTT
TRBV14	TRBJ2-2	.	.	CASSQDLPGYANTGELFF	TGTGCCAGCAGCCAAGATCTGCCAGGGTACGCGAACACCGGGGAGCTGTTTTTT
TRBV28	TRBJ1-4	TRBD1	.	CASREGGTNEKLFF	TGTGCCAGCAGGGAAGGGGGCACTAATGAAAAACTGTTTTTT
TRBV4-1	TRBJ1-3	.	once	CASSPQMGNTIYF	TGCGCCAGCAGCCCCCAAATGGGAAACACCATATATTTT
TRBV7-2	TRBJ2-1	TRBD2	.	CASSRKPGLAGGLYNEQFF	TGTGCCAGCAGCCGGAAACCGGGACTAGCGGGAGGCTTGTACAATGAGCAGTTCTTC
TRBV30	TRBJ2-7	.	.	CAWATQHGSEQYF	TGTGCCTGGGCGACCCAACACGGATCCGAGCAGTACTTC
TRBV19	TRBJ2-7	TRBD1	.	CASSASGDRGYEQYF	TGTGCCAGTAGTGCCAGTGGGGACAGGGGCTACGAGCAGTACTTC
TRBV6-5	TRBJ2-7	.	.	CASSYRDLGEQYF	TGTGCCAGCAGTTACAGGGATCTGGGCGAGCAGTACTTC
TRBV27	TRBJ1-1	TRBD1	.	CASSSPLTGGTEAFF	TGTGCCAGCAGTTCCCCCTTGACAGGGGGCACTGAAGCTTTCTTT
TRBV30	TRBJ1-4	TRBD1	.	CASSDRATNEKLFF	TGTGCCTCCTCGGACAGGGCAACTAATGAAAAACTGTTTTTT
TRBV4-1	TRBJ1-5	TRBD1	.	CASSQNPGQGVKPQHF	TGCGCCAGCAGCCAAAACCCGGGACAGGGGGTTAAGCCCCAGCATTTT
TRBV4-1	TRBJ2-2	.	.	CASSQAALGELFF	TGCGCCAGCAGCCAAGCCGCACTCGGGGAGCTGTTTTTT
TRBV6-2/TRBV6-3	TRBJ2-1	TRBD1	once	CASSYSGQGFNEQFF	TGTGCCAGCAGTTACTCGGGACAGGGGTTCAATGAGCAGTTCTTC
TRBV20-1	TRBJ2-1	.	.	CSARPHNEQFF	TGCAGTGCCCGACCGCACAATGAGCAGTTCTTC
TRBV28	TRBJ1-4	.	.	CASRPPGATNEKLFF	TGTGCCAGCAGACCCCCCGGAGCAACTAATGAAAAACTGTTTTTT
TRBV7-2	TRBJ2-7	TRBD1	.	CASSLVGTGDNEQYF	TGTGCCAGCAGCTTAGTAGGCACAGGGGATAACGAGCAGTACTTC
TRBV6-2/TRBV6-3	TRBJ2-7	.	.	CASSWTAFYEQYF	TGTGCCAGCAGTTGGACAGCATTCTACGAGCAGTACTTC
TRBV29-1	TRBJ2-7	.	.	CSVSSGAYEQYF	TGCAGCGTAAGTTCGGGAGCATACGAGCAGTACTTC
TRBV20-1	TRBJ1-1	.	once	CSASETYTEAFF	TGCAGTGCTAGTGAGACATACACTGAAGCTTTCTTT
TRBV18	TRBJ1-1	.	.	CASSRGKGTEAFF	TGTGCCAGCTCACGTGGCAAGGGCACTGAAGCTTTCTTT
TRBV19	TRBJ1-2	.	once	CASSIGSSYGYTF	TGTGCCAGTAGTATTGGAAGCTCCTATGGCTACACCTTC
TRBV30	TRBJ2-2	TRBD2	.	CAWSVPPMAGEFTGELFF	TGTGCCTGGAGTGTACCCCCCATGGCGGGAGAGTTCACCGGGGAGCTGTTTTTT
TRBV19	TRBJ1-5	.	.	CASSISQTHSNQPQHF	TGTGCCAGTAGTATTAGTCAGACCCATAGCAATCAGCCCCAGCATTTT
TRBV13	TRBJ1-5	.	.	CASSLKGIQPQHF	TGTGCCAGCAGCCTTAAGGGGATCCAGCCCCAGCATTTT
TRBV4-3	TRBJ2-7	.	once	CASSQAPKESYEQYF	TGCGCCAGCAGCCAAGCCCCCAAGGAATCCTACGAGCAGTACTTC
TRBV30	TRBJ2-3	TRBD2	.	CAWSVGTSGGDTQYF	TGTGCCTGGAGTGTAGGGACTAGCGGGGGAGATACGCAGTATTTT